This T cell receptor (beta chain) was recovered during a study of OX40 agonist ivuxolimab in advanced cancers. Notes on the research overall: Ivuxolimab was a fully human IgG2 agonistic monoclonal antibody targeting the costimulatory receptor OX40 (CD134). The point of sequencing TCRbeta in the periphery was to test whether ivuxolimab changed TCR sequence diversity and drove clonal T-cell expansion. Intravenous ivuxolimab was administered to patients every 2 weeks at six dose levels: 0.01, 0.1, 0.3, 1.5, 3 and 10 mg/kg. The monotherapy dose-escalation portion (N ≈ 52 patients) of the phase I ivuxolimab trial is reported in the paper. Partial responses occurred in three dose-escalation patients, of whom one had hepatocellular carcinoma and two had cutaneous melanoma. In the dose-escalation cohort, 70% to 90% of patients were male, and the mean age was roughly 56 years with a range of roughly 20 to 80. Prior anti-PD-1, anti-PD-L1 or anti-CTLA-4 therapy was permitted, and 30% to 50% of dose-escalation patients had received checkpoint inhibitors. Of the approximately 50 dose-escalation patients, hepatocellular carcinoma was present in about 20, melanoma in approximately 15, renal cell carcinoma in 9 and head and neck cancer in 9.

Patients with a history of autoimmune disease or receiving systemic immunosuppression were excluded from the trial. Peripheral blood for TCR sequencing was drawn from every dose cohort at baseline, at cycle 4 day 1 and at cycle 7 day 1. Samples came from an open-label, multicenter, first-in-human phase I dose-escalation trial of ivuxolimab. Adults with locally advanced or metastatic melanoma, renal cell carcinoma, hepatocellular carcinoma or head and neck squamous cell carcinoma were enrolled in the trial. Before TCR sequencing, CD4+ T cells and CD8+ T cells were sorted from peripheral blood as separate populations. Including the terminal cysteine and phenylalanine, the CDR3 comprises 15 residues. This entry keeps only the CDR3 DNA: 45 bases, framed from base 1. Trimming takes 8 bases from V and 1 base from J, and the germline ends sit 14 bases apart. CDR1 MNHNS and CDR2 SASEGT are derived from the germline V gene.

Overall study results and their limits: After ivuxolimab, CD8+ T cells had more expanded clones than CD4+ T cells on average. In partial responders in the 0.1-3.0 mg/kg groups, normalized peripheral clonal expansion was found to be among the lowest, especially among CD8+ T cells. At doses of 0.1 to 3.0 mg/kg, clonal expansion of both CD4+ and CD8+ T cells in blood was seen between baseline and week 6. The antigen specificity of the clonally expanded peripheral T cells was not determined. Low levels of normalized T-cell clonal expansion were also seen in some nonresponding patients.

Genomic DNA was isolated from the sorted cells so that the TCRbeta CDR3 region could be sequenced. The immunoSEQ Assay was used for sequencing of TCRbeta CDR3 regions. The table was pulled from immuneACCESS by TCRdb, which kept in-frame rearrangements only. Such tables lose some clones; where checked, under half of the loss comes from unresolved V genes, and the rest has no known cause. Recorded for this sample are tens of thousands of clones; 84% of them occurred a single time. Nearly 35% of the sample goes to the ten largest clones. As for this clone: This receptor's antigen is unknown. Base qualities are not recorded, but no much larger clone differs from it by a single base.

The V and J genes are TRBV6-1 and TRBJ2-2; a tentative D call is TRBD2 (5 bases match). This TCR was sampled from an adult with an advanced solid tumor such as melanoma, head and neck, liver or kidney cancer. This specimen consisted of CD4+ or CD8+ T cells sorted from blood, obtained in a trial of the OX40 agonist ivuxolimab. The DNA sequence reads TGTGCCAGCGGAGGCGGTGGGCTGAACACCGGGGAGCTGTTTTTT. Its product reads: CASGGGGLNTGELFF.